This T cell receptor (beta chain) was found in a study of OX40 agonist ivuxolimab in advanced cancers. As for the study in general: Partial responses were achieved by three patients: one hepatocellular carcinoma, two cutaneous melanoma.

The assay was immunoSEQ multiplex PCR, and TCRdb's table has in-frame clones only and misses some. The table records approximately 58,000 clones, 88% of them present only once. Comments on this clone: Antigen unknown.

The CDR3 is made up of 14 amino acids. CDR1 MNHEY and CDR2 SVGAGI come from the germline V gene. With V trimmed by 5 bases and J by 5 bases, 6 bases remained unmatched. The study's findings and limits: CD8+ T cells showed, on average, more clonal expansion than CD4+ cells. Blood T cells, both CD4+ and CD8+, expanded clonally by week 6 at 0.1 to 3.0 mg/kg.

Blood sampling took place at baseline, cycle 4 day 1, and cycle 7 day 1. The chain is built from TRBV6-5 and TRBJ1-1; the match to TRBD1 covers 9 bases. The sequences come from CD4+ or CD8+ T cells sorted from blood, collected in a trial of the OX40 agonist ivuxolimab. The receptor comes from an adult with an advanced solid tumor such as melanoma, head and neck, liver or kidney cancer. Here the CDR3 DNA reads TGTGCCAGCAGTAAACAGGGGGCGGGTACTGAAGCTTTCTTT. Its protein product is CASSKQGAGTEAFF.